Listed here are 15 T cell receptor beta chains from one sample, sequenced in a study of Graves' ophthalmopathy and Graves' hyperthyroidism. Scientists amplified the TCR beta CDR3 regions from RNA transcripts. Following a first-round RT-PCR that used HTBI primers, a second-round multiplex PCR was carried out. TCRdb called the multiplex PCR reads again in MiXCR, with one record for every CDR3 protein. The sample gives a few hundred thousand distinct CDR3 sequences, roughly 39% of which show up once; about 4.2% is in the top ten. The specimen sequenced was peripheral blood or thyroid tissue (not recorded which). All receptors come from an adult man with Graves' hyperthyroidism.

This clonotype is a singleton in its sample. This sequence joins TRBV7-9 and TRBJ2-3; a possible D gene is TRBD2 (5 bases). V lost 5 bases and J 0 bases, leaving 18 bases between the germline ends. This CDR3 contains 17 residues. The V gene's germline CDR1 is SEHNR and CDR2 FQNEAQ (reference sequence). In DNA, the CDR3 is TGTGCCAGCAGCCAAGATTCTGGGGAGACTAGCACAGATACGCAGTATTTT. Protein product: CASSQDSGETSTDTQYF.

This clonotype has a count of ten or more. The chain has TRBV7-2 and TRBJ2-2; D gene uncertain. Germline V gene data show CDR1 as SGHTA and CDR2 as FQGNSA. This CDR3 has 14 amino acids. The ends were cut back, 3 bases at V and 5 bases at J, with 10 bases in the middle. The chain's CDR3 is CASSLKGGTGELFF. The CDR3 DNA reads TGTGCCAGCAGCTTGAAGGGCGGAACCGGGGAGCTGTTTTTT.

As for this clonotype: Given the absence of the conserved phenylalanine or tryptophan at the CDR3 end, a read error is likely. The chain joins TRBV7-9 to TRBJ1-1; 10 nucleotides line up with TRBD1. CDR1 is SEHNR and CDR2 is FQNEAQ in the germline V gene (reference sequence). The V gene end was trimmed by 5 bases and the J gene end by 4 bases; junction bases not matched to a gene: 16. The CDR3 has 18 amino acids. In DNA, the CDR3 is TGTGCCAGCAGCCAAGATCCGGGACAGGGGATTGGTGGCACTGAAGCTTTCCTT. It codes for CASSQDPGQGIGGTEAFL.

The rearrangement uses TRBV7-3 and TRBJ2-7, with TRBD2 identical over 8 bases. V dropped 2 bases and J dropped 1; count of bases not matched to a gene: 4. The CDR3 has 15 amino acids. Germline V gene data show CDR1 as SGHTA and CDR2 as FQGTGA. This CDR3 is CASSLQAGESYEQYF. For the CDR3, the DNA is TGTGCCAGCAGCTTACAAGCGGGAGAATCCTACGAGCAGTACTTC.

Comment on this clonotype: At one boundary the junction diverges from the germline segment, which might be a read error. The J gene is TRBJ2-7, the V gene TRBV5-1; D is undetermined. This CDR3 comprises 12 residues. Germline CDR1 and CDR2: SGHRS and YFSETQ. For the CDR3, the DNA is TGCACCAGCAGCTTGGCCCTGAGGGAGCAGTACTTC. Residues: CTSSLALREQYF.

On this clonotype itself: A read error is likely, as this CDR3 ends without the conserved phenylalanine or tryptophan. V gene TRBV10-3 combines with J gene TRBJ1-3, with D uncertain. V was trimmed by 10 bases and J by 0 bases, leaving 13 bases between them. The CDR3 sequence is 14 residues long. Germline CDR1 is ENHRY and CDR2 is SYGVKD. Here the CDR3 DNA reads TGTGCCAGCGCCTCCTTCCACTCTGGAAACACCATATATTCT. It codes for CASASFHSGNTIYS.

This clonotype was counted at least ten times. This chain joins TRBV7-9 and TRBJ1-4; D is undetermined. From germline, CDR1 is SEHNR and CDR2 FQNEAQ (reference sequence). The CDR3 has 14 residues. Trimming cost V 5 bases and J 1 base, with 8 bases left between them. CDR3 in amino acids: CASSPGRTNEKLFF. In DNA form, the CDR3 reads TGTGCCAGCAGCCCAGGACGAACTAATGAAAAACTGTTTTTT. Using reference TRBV7-9 and TRBJ1-4 for the parts outside the CDR3, the full variable domain is DTGVSQNPRHKITKRGQNVTFRCDPISEHNRLYWYRQTLGQGPEFLTYFQNEAQLEKSRLLSDRFSAERPKGSFSTLEIQRTEQGDSAMYLCASSPGRTNEKLFFGSGTQLSVL.

The rearrangement uses TRBV2 and TRBJ2-7, with 8 bases fitting TRBD1. This CDR3 is built from 15 residues. Germline CDR1 is SNHLY and CDR2 is FYNNEI. Trimming at V came to 3 bases and at J to 4 bases, leaving 8 bases not matched to a gene. The CDR3 nucleotides read TGTGCCAGCAGTGATCCGGCAGGGGGCAAGTACGAGCAGTACTTC. It specifies CASSDPAGGKYEQYF.

The chain employs TRBV7-9 and TRBJ1-1, with TRBD1 matching over 11 bases. CDR1 and CDR2 from the germline V gene are SEHNR and FQNEAQ (reference sequence). J gave up 4 bases and V 5 bases, and 9 bases lay outside the gene matches. This CDR3 comprises 16 residues. The DNA of the CDR3 is TGTGCCAGCAGCCCACGGGGGGACAGGGGGTTCACTGAAGCTTTCTTT. Amino acid sequence: CASSPRGDRGFTEAFF.

This clonotype was found a few times. The rearrangement uses TRBV25-1 and TRBJ2-7, with 13 nucleotides matching TRBD2. CDR3 length: 20 residues. V was clipped by 6 bases and J by 0 bases; unmatched bases: 17. Germline V gene lookup returns CDR1 MGHDK and CDR2 SYGVNS. The CDR3: CASSPRELGLAGDHSYEQYF. For the CDR3, the DNA is TGTGCCAGCAGCCCGCGAGAACTAGGACTAGCGGGAGATCACTCCTACGAGCAGTACTTC.

This clonotype was found many times. The chain has TRBV5-1 and TRBJ1-1; D ambiguous. This CDR3 region has 15 residues. V lost 4 bases and J 1 base, leaving 14 bases between the germline ends. CDR1 is SGHRS, CDR2 YFSETQ, per germline. The CDR3 DNA reads as TGCGCCAGCAGCCCTGACGGACGGCCGAACACTGAAGCTTTCTTT. It specifies CASSPDGRPNTEAFF. Full variable domain (remainder filled in from reference TRBV5-1 and TRBJ1-1): KAGVTQTPRYLIKTRGQQVTLSCSPISGHRSVSWYQQTPGQGLQFLFEYFSETQRNKGNFPGRFSGRQFSNSRSEMNVSTLELGDSALYLCASSPDGRPNTEAFFGQGTRLTVV.

The chain joins TRBV10-3 to TRBJ2-7, with D unclear. This CDR3 has 13 amino acids. The V and J ends lost 4 bases and 8 bases respectively, with 15 bases between them. Germline assignment: CDR1 ENHRY and CDR2 SYGVKD. CDR3 in DNA: TGTGCCATCAGTGGCGACCCCGGATACAAGCAGTACTTC. This encodes CAISGDPGYKQYF.

This clonotype was seen only a few times. The chain carries TRBV7-2 and TRBJ2-1; 9 positions agree with TRBD2. The ends lost 3 bases at V and 4 bases at J; junction bases unmatched: 4. This CDR3 is 15 amino acids long. In germline, CDR1 is SGHTA, CDR2 FQGNSA. CDR3 loop: CASSFGGGGYNEQFF. CDR3 nucleotides: TGTGCCAGCAGCTTCGGCGGGGGGGGGTACAATGAGCAGTTCTTC. The full variable domain, completed using reference TRBV7-2 and TRBJ2-1, is GAGVSQSPSNKVTEKGKDVELRCDPISGHTALYWYRQSLGQGLEFLIYFQGNSAPDKSGLPSDRFSAERTGGSVSTLTIQRTQQEDSAVYLCASSFGGGGYNEQFFGPGTRLTVL.

The CDR3, as DNA: TGTGCCAGCAGCAATCCGGGAATCCATAATGAGCAGTTCTTC. This sequence encodes CASSNPGIHNEQFF. The chain joins TRBV7-9 to TRBJ2-7; possible D gene TRBD2, 5 bases. The DNA end favors TRBJ2-1, so the J call may be wrong. The CDR3 has 14 residues. The germline V gene encodes CDR1 SEHNR and CDR2 FQNEAQ (reference sequence).

The chain recombines TRBV12-5 with TRBJ2-2; TRBD2 matches 12 bases. Germline V CDR1 and CDR2: LGHNT, FRNRAP. This CDR3 is built from 16 residues. The CDR3 DNA reads TGTGCCAGCGGTTCACTAGCGGGAGGTACCACCGGGGAGCTGTTTTTT. Residues: CASGSLAGGTTGELFF. The complete variable domain, with remaining parts taken from reference TRBV12-5 and TRBJ2-2, reads DARVTQTPRHKVTEMGQEVTMRCQPILGHNTVFWYRQTMMQGLELLAYFRNRAPLDDSGMPKDRFSAEMPDATLATLKIQPSEPRDSAVYFCASGSLAGGTTGELFFGEGSRLTVL.